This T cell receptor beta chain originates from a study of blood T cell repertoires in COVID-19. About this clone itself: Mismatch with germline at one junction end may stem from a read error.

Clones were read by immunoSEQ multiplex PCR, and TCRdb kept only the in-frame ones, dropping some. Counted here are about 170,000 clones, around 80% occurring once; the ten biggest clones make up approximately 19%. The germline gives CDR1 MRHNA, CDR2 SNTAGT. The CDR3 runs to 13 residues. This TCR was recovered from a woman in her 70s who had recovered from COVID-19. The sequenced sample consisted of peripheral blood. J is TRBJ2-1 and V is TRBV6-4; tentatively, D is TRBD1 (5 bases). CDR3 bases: TGTGCCAGCAGTGACGTAAGTGGGGCCCATCATCTCTTC. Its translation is CASSDVSGAHHLF.